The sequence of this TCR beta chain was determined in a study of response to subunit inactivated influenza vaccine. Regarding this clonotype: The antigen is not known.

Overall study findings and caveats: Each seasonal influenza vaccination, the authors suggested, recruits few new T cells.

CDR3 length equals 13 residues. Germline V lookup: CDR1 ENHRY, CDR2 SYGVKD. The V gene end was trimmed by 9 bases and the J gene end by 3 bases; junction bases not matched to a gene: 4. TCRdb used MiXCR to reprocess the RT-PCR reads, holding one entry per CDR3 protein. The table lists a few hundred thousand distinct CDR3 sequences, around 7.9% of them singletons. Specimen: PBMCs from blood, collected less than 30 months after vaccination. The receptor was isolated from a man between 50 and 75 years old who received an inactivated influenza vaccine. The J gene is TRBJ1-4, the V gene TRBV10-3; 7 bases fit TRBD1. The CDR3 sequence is CAIAGGSNEKLFF. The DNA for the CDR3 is TGTGCCATAGCAGGGGGGTCTAATGAAAAACTGTTTTTT.